The clone carrying this TCR beta chain was picked up one time. Its specificity is unknown. CFSE-dim autoproliferating and CFSE-high non-proliferating T cells from unstimulated culture were sequenced separately. Pooled replicate wells came from around 50 million CFSE-labeled PBMCs cultured approximately seven days without stimulus. PBMCs were labeled with approximately 0.53 uM CFSE and cultured without exogenous stimuli. This sample is drawn from a study of memory B cells and T cells in multiple sclerosis. Study-wide points: Shared clonotype counts depended on differing compartment clone-set sizes and were normalized.

Method: immunoSEQ multiplex PCR; TCRdb's copy keeps in-frame clones and lacks some. Seen here are about 45,000 clones, more than 65% observed once, and the top ten hold more than 0.95%. CDR1 and CDR2 from the germline V gene are LGHNA and YSLEER. The CDR3 consists of 14 residues. With 0 bases removed from V and 2 bases from J, the gap between germline ends came to 8 bases. The chain carries TRBV4-3 and TRBJ2-7; no clear D gene. The receptor's source is a human donor with multiple sclerosis. Sample: PBMCs from blood kept in culture. The CDR3 sequence is CASSQDKQTYEQYF. The DNA of the CDR3 is TGCGCCAGCAGCCAAGACAAGCAAACCTACGAGCAGTACTTC.